The 4 T cell receptor beta chains given below trace back to one sample, sequenced in a study of shared clonotypes between healthy human individuals. In the naive CD8 group, cells lacked CD45RO and were positively selected for CCR7, so terminally differentiated effector memory CD45RA+ cells were left out. The assay was immunoSEQ multiplex PCR, and TCRdb's table has in-frame clones only and misses some. Of more than 550,000 clones detected, roughly 94% appear once; the ten largest clones hold approximately 24%. Specimen: naive CD8+ T cells sorted from blood. The receptors stem from a man aged 25-45 years in good health.

The V call is TRBV7-9, the J call TRBJ2-3; 7 bases line up with TRBD2. V lost 5 bases and J lost 0; bases outside the gene matches: 8. This CDR3 spans 16 amino acids. The V gene's germline CDR1 is SEHNR and CDR2 FQNEAQ (reference sequence). Here the CDR3 reads CASSQLATPSTDTQYF. The CDR3 coding sequence is TGTGCCAGCAGCCAACTAGCGACTCCTAGCACAGATACGCAGTATTTT.

The V gene is TRBV27, the J gene TRBJ2-7; D is perhaps TRBD1 or TRBD2 (5 bases each). Looked up from germline, CDR1 is MNHEY and CDR2 is SMNVEV (reference sequence). V shed 5 bases and J shed 0 bases, with 11 bases lying between them. The CDR3 is 14 residues long. CDR3 coding DNA: TGTGCCAGCAGTGAGGGGATCAGCTCCTACGAGCAGTACTTC. Residues: CASSEGISSYEQYF.

This clone was recorded many times. This chain uses TRBV6-5 with TRBJ1-5; 7 positions match TRBD1. This CDR3 has 15 amino acids. Germline V gene data show CDR1 as MNHEY and CDR2 as SVGAGI. V trimming: 5 bases; J trimming: 1 base; junction bases outside the gene matches: 5. The CDR3 loop reads CASSPGGGSNQPQHF. The DNA for the CDR3 is TGTGCCAGCAGTCCAGGGGGGGGAAGCAATCAGCCCCAGCATTTT.

This clone was picked up a small number of times. This rearrangement joins TRBV7-9 to TRBJ2-1; D remains unclear. CDR3 length equals 13 residues. Trimming removed 1 base at V and 9 bases at J, with 10 bases between. The V gene's germline CDR1 is SEHNR and CDR2 FQNEAQ (reference sequence). The CDR3 region is CASSLGDRGEQFF. In nucleotides, the CDR3 is TGTGCCAGCAGCTTAGGGGATCGAGGTGAGCAGTTCTTC.